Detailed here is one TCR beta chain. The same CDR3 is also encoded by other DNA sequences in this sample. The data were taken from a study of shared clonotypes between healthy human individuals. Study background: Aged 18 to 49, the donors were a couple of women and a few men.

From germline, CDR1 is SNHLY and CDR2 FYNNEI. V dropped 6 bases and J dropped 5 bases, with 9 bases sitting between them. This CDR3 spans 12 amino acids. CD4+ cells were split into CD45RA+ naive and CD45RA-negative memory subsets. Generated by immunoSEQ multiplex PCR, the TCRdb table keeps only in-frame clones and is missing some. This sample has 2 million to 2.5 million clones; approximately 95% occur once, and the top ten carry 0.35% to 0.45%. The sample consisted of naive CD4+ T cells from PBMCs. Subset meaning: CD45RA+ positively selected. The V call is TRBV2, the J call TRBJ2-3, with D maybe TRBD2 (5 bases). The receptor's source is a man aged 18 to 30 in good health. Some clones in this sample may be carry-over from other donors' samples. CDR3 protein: CASRALGDTQYF. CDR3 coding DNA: TGTGCCAGCAGGGCACTAGGAGATACGCAGTATTTT.